This T cell receptor (beta chain) was identified during a study of patients and donors after allogeneic stem cell transplantation. The CDR3 loop spans 16 amino acids. Per the germline V gene, CDR1 is SGHRS and CDR2 is YFSETQ. The V end was cut by 5 bases, the J end by 2 bases, with 17 bases between. TCRdb reanalysed the RT-PCR reads using MiXCR and keeps one entry per CDR3 protein. The sample lists 90,000 to 130,000 distinct CDR3 sequences, approximately 40% seen once, with approximately 30% in the top ten. The sequence was collected from a human donor who was either an allogeneic HSCT recipient or a stem cell or donor lymphocyte infusion donor (not recorded which). It is not recorded whose cells these are; they may come from a transplant donor. The V and J genes are TRBV5-1 and TRBJ2-1; D uncertain. The sequencing input was blood, either unsorted or a sorted T cell fraction (not recorded which). Here the CDR3 DNA reads TGCGCCAGCAGTGTAACGGGCCCAACGACCTACAATGAGCAGTTCTTC. Protein: CASSVTGPTTYNEQFF.